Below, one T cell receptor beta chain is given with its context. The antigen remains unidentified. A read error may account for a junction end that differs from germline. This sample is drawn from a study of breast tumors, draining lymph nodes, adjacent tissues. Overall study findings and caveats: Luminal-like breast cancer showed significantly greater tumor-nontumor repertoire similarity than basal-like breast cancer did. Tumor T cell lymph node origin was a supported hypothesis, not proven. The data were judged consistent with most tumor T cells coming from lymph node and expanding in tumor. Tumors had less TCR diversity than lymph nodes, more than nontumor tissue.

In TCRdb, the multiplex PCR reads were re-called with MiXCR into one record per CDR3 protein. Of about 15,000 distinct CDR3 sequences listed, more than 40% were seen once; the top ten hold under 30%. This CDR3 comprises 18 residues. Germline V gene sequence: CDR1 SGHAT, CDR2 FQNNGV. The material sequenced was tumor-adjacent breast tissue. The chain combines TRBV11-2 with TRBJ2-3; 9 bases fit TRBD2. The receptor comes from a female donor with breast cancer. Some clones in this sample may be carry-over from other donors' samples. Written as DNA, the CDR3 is TGCGCCAGCAGCTTGGTAGCGGGAGCGGGGTATGTAGGAAATACGCAGTATTTT. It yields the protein CASSLVAGAGYVGNTQYF.